This T cell receptor beta chain was identified in a study of T-cell reconstitution after alpha-beta-depleted transplantation in children. General observations from the study: Several hundred graft clones that had expanded were reportedly the source of alpha-beta T cells about two months after transplant. Where some patients showed high TCRbeta diversity at day 60, it came from recipient T cells and thymic progenitors that had survived. A year had passed since transplant, and T-cell counts and diversity by then came mostly from newly produced T cells.

Germline V gene sequence: CDR1 SGHDT, CDR2 YYEEEE. With V trimmed by 7 bases and J by 4 bases, 20 bases remained unmatched. This CDR3 contains 19 residues. For TCRbeta, the library was prepared with unique molecular identifiers. TCRdb re-analysed the PCR reads in MiXCR, keeping a single row per CDR3 protein. The table lists 250,000 to 300,000 distinct CDR3 sequences, roughly 12% of them singletons. This clonotype was counted only a few times. The antigen is not known. The sequences come from peripheral blood, collected 180 days after TCRalphabeta/CD19-depleted stem cell transplant. The rearrangement links TRBV5-6 to TRBJ2-6; 7 nucleotides agree with TRBD1. The receptor was isolated from a male patient aged 2 to 9 who had a stem cell transplant for chronic granulomatous disease, so the T cells may come from the graft donor. CDR3 sequence reads: CASGSGQVLLSSGANVLTF. In DNA form, the CDR3 reads TGTGCCAGCGGCTCCGGACAGGTCTTACTCTCCTCCGGGGCCAACGTCCTGACTTTC. The full variable domain, rest sourced from reference TRBV5-6 and TRBJ2-6, is DAGVTQSPTHLIKTRGQQVTLRCSPKSGHDTVSWYQQALGQGPQFIFQYYEEEERQRGNFPDRFSGHQFPNYSSELNVNALLLGDSALYLCASGSGQVLLSSGANVLTFGAGSRLTVL.